This T cell receptor (beta chain) is drawn from a study of shared clonotypes between healthy human individuals. Overall study: Researchers assigned three CD4 naive, three CD4 memory, two CD8 naive and one CD8 memory plate to each donor. Findings and limits, study-wide: Clonotypes not shared had lower generation probabilities than those common to all four donors.

Original handling: Junction-only sequences without quality scores were provided by ImmunoSEQ, so filtering was different. Assay used: immunoSEQ multiplex PCR; TCRdb lists only in-frame clones, some missing. The V and J calls and clone size were taken over from that table, and D and trimming were inferred from the DNA. Among 850,000 to 1,200,000 clones listed, about 77% were seen once. In the case of this clone: Its cognate antigen is unknown.

Deletions cut 6 bases from V and 0 bases from J, with 11 bases between. Germline CDR1 and CDR2: MRHNA and SNTAGT. The CDR3 contains 14 residues. Sample: memory CD4+ T cells sorted from blood. Subset noted: CD45RA-negative fraction. The chain employs TRBV6-4 and TRBJ1-2; possible D gene TRBD1, 5 bases. This receptor was identified in a man aged 18 to 30 in good health. The CDR3 DNA is TGTGCCAGCAGCCAGGACACCACTAACTATGGCTACACCTTC. This encodes CASSQDTTNYGYTF.